These 27 T cell receptor beta chains were sequenced from one sample in a study of monozygotic twins with inflammatory bowel disease. One entry per CDR3 protein, without DNA, is what TCRdb gives after re-calling the 5' RACE reads. The listing contains around 450,000 distinct CDR3 sequences. Sequencing input: blood. The receptor source for this set is a human donor with ulcerative colitis or Crohn's disease, or a healthy co-twin of an affected twin (not recorded which).

The V call is TRBV20-1, the J call TRBJ2-7; TCRdb designates TRBD1, a call that cannot be tested without DNA. From germline, CDR1 is DFQATT and CDR2 SNEGSKA (reference sequence). The CDR3 extends over 12 amino acids. This chain's CDR3 is CSAREWGAAVYF.

This chain uses TRBV15 with TRBJ2-1; TCRdb calls TRBD2, which cannot be checked without DNA. Germline V gene sequence: CDR1 LNHNV, CDR2 YYDKDF (reference sequence). The CDR3 is made up of 16 amino acids. This chain's CDR3 is CATSREGSGGRNEQFF.

V usage is TRBV11-2 and J usage is TRBJ2-1. CDR1 SGHAT and CDR2 FQNNGV come from the germline V gene. CDR3 length: 13 residues. The CDR3 loop is CASSFRTINEQFF.

The rearrangement links TRBV20-1 to TRBJ2-3; TCRdb returns TRBD1, unconfirmable since there is no DNA. CDR3 length equals 11 residues. Germline CDR1 and CDR2: DFQATT and SNEGSKA (reference sequence). The CDR3: CRGGFTDTQYF.

The V gene is TRBV24-1, the J gene TRBJ2-7; as DNA is missing, the TRBD1 call by TCRdb cannot be tested. Germline loops: CDR1 KGHDR, CDR2 SFDVKD. The CDR3 sequence is 13 residues long. This chain's CDR3 is CATSDSGRGEQYF.

The chain employs TRBV11-3 and TRBJ2-2; lacking DNA, the TRBD1 call made by TCRdb goes unchecked. The CDR3 loop spans 16 amino acids. Germline V CDR1 and CDR2: SGHNT, YENEEA. The CDR3 is CASSRRTAANTGELFF.

The rearrangement joins TRBV20-1 to TRBJ2-7. Germline CDR1 reads DFQATT; CDR2 reads SNEGSKA (reference sequence). The CDR3 is made up of 13 amino acids. The CDR3 protein is CSARVPEPIEQYF.

This chain connects TRBV10-3 to TRBJ1-2. The CDR3 totals 18 residues. The germline V gene encodes CDR1 ENHRY and CDR2 SYGVKD. The CDR3 is CAISDPHRAPRWDYGYTF.

The chain has TRBV20-1 and TRBJ1-2; the D gene TCRdb calls, TRBD1, cannot be checked with no DNA. This CDR3 spans 14 amino acids. From germline, CDR1 is DFQATT and CDR2 SNEGSKA (reference sequence). The CDR3 is CSARDSRAGTGYTF.

The chain uses TRBV2 and TRBJ2-2; TCRdb names TRBD2, which stays unverified in the absence of DNA. The CDR3 totals 16 residues. Germline CDR1 SNHLY, CDR2 FYNNEI. This chain's CDR3 is CASSPSTDRVTGELFF.

The rearrangement uses TRBV28 and TRBJ1-5. The CDR3 is 17 residues long. The germline V gene has CDR1 MDHEN and CDR2 SYDVKM. The chain's CDR3 is CASSPWVGTRVRQPQHF.

The chain uses TRBV5-6 and TRBJ2-2. Germline lookup yields CDR1 SGHDT and CDR2 YYEEEE. This CDR3 contains 15 residues. CDR3 residues: CASSLGVTNTGELFF.

The chain joins TRBV5-4 to TRBJ2-5. The length of the CDR3 is 15 residues. CDR1 and CDR2 from the germline V gene are SGHNT and YYREEE (reference sequence). CDR3 residues: CASSLALAGQETQYF.

This chain links TRBV5-1 with TRBJ1-1; the TCRdb call, TRBD1, lacks DNA for checking. The length of the CDR3 is 15 residues. CDR1 is SGHRS, CDR2 YFSETQ, per germline. The CDR3 spells CASSLGQGASTEAFF.

This chain joins TRBV5-6 and TRBJ2-1; TCRdb reports TRBD1, a call that lacks DNA to check it against. CDR3 length: 15 residues. CDR1 SGHDT and CDR2 YYEEEE come from the germline V gene. CDR3 sequence: CASSLTLGGFHEQFF.

V and J are TRBV2 and TRBJ2-7; absent DNA, TCRdb's TRBD1 call cannot be checked. The CDR3 covers 14 residues. Germline assignment: CDR1 SNHLY and CDR2 FYNNEI. The CDR3 protein is CASTSRGHSYEQYF.

V usage is TRBV6-5 and J usage is TRBJ1-1; TCRdb lists TRBD1, though no DNA is available to test this call. Per the germline V gene, CDR1 is MNHEY and CDR2 is SVGAGI. The CDR3 sequence is 13 residues long. CDR3 region: CASTYTGSTEAFF.

V and J are TRBV7-2 and TRBJ1-5; TCRdb lists TRBD1, though no DNA is available to test this call. There are 13 residues in the CDR3. Germline V gene sequence: CDR1 SGHTA, CDR2 FQGNSA. This CDR3 reads CASSSAPNQPQHF.

This chain connects TRBV9 to TRBJ1-1. From germline, CDR1 is SGDLS and CDR2 YYNGEE. CDR3 length equals 14 residues. The chain's CDR3 is CASSVGSVRTEAFF. Full variable domain (remainder filled in from reference TRBV9 and TRBJ1-1): DSGVTQTPKHLITATGQRVTLRCSPRSGDLSVYWYQQSLDQGLQFLIQYYNGEERAKGNILERFSAQQFPDLHSELNLSSLELGDSALYFCASSVGSVRTEAFFGQGTRLTVV.

This chain connects TRBV29-1 to TRBJ2-5; without DNA, the TCRdb call of TRBD1 cannot be checked. Germline loops: CDR1 SQVTM, CDR2 ANQGSEA. CDR3 length: 13 amino acids. This chain's CDR3 is CSVEGGGQETQYF.

V is TRBV7-3 and J is TRBJ2-3; as DNA is missing, the TRBD1 call by TCRdb cannot be tested. This CDR3 spans 16 amino acids. CDR1 and CDR2 (germline): SGHTA, FQGTGA. The CDR3 protein is CASSLNPQGSTDTQYF.

The chain combines TRBV24-1 with TRBJ1-1. Germline CDR1 KGHDR, CDR2 SFDVKD. This CDR3 comprises 13 residues. Here the CDR3 reads CATSDPLSTEAFF.

This chain uses TRBV30 with TRBJ1-1. The germline V gene has CDR1 GTSNPN and CDR2 SVGIG (reference sequence). The CDR3 length is 13 residues. CDR3: CAWTTGRETEAFF.

CDR3 protein: CASKSTGGDEKLFF. The chain uses TRBV7-9 and TRBJ1-4; TCRdb picks TRBD1, but there is no DNA to check that call. Germline lookup yields CDR1 SEHNR and CDR2 FQNEAQ (reference sequence). This CDR3 spans 14 amino acids. Together with reference TRBV7-9 and TRBJ1-4, the CDR3 gives the full variable domain: DTGVSQNPRHKITKRGQNVTFRCDPISEHNRLYWYRQTLGQGPEFLTYFQNEAQLEKSRLLSDRFSAERPKGSFSTLEIQRTEQGDSAMYLCASKSTGGDEKLFFGSGTQLSVL.

The chain is built from TRBV4-2 and TRBJ2-7. Germline values: CDR1 LGHNA, CDR2 YNFKEQ. The CDR3 extends over 12 amino acids. The CDR3 sequence is CASSQDWSEQYF.

The rearrangement joins TRBV5-1 to TRBJ2-2. The length of the CDR3 is 13 residues. Per the germline V gene, CDR1 is SGHRS and CDR2 is YFSETQ. CDR3 region: CASSLVASGELFF.

The chain carries TRBV2 and TRBJ1-2; TCRdb selects TRBD1, and the lack of DNA leaves this call unchecked. Germline V gene data show CDR1 as SNHLY and CDR2 as FYNNEI. This CDR3 region has 17 residues. The CDR3 loop reads CASSELGQGASNYGYTF.